The rows below give T cell receptor beta chains drawn from one sample of a study of cytomegalovirus exposure and HLA in healthy donors. Generated by immunoSEQ multiplex PCR, the TCRdb table keeps only in-frame clones and is missing some. The sample yields 90,000 to 130,000 clones, around 79% seen once. The sample taken for sequencing was PBMCs. The receptors come from a woman aged 25 to 39 in good health and CMV-seronegative. Each CDR3 is given with its conserved first and last residue. D genes are given only for firm matches. The size entry is marked missing in some rows and otherwise reads once, few, many or a size class.

V gene,J gene,D gene,clone size,CDR3 DNA,CDR3 protein
TRBV5-1,TRBJ1-6,-,-,TGCGCCAGCAGACTGACAGAGAATTCACCCCTCCACTTT,CASRLTENSPLHF
TRBV28,TRBJ1-4,TRBD1,-,TGTGCCAGCAGTTTACGGGACAGGGGAGGCGAAAAACTGTTTTTT,CASSLRDRGGEKLFF
TRBV15,TRBJ2-1,TRBD1,-,TGTGCCACCAGCGGCCGGAGACAGGGGAAGGTGTTCTTC,CATSGRRQGKVFF
TRBV2,TRBJ2-1,TRBD1,-,TGTGCCAGCAGAGATAGCTTGACAGGGTCCAACTTTTATGAGCAGTTCTTC,CASRDSLTGSNFYEQFF
TRBV5-8,TRBJ1-1,-,-,TGTGCCAGCAGCTTGTGGGGGGTGGGGGGGCGAACTGAAGCTTTCTTT,CASSLWGVGGRTEAFF
TRBV6-5,TRBJ1-2,-,once,TGTGCCAGCAGTCCAGGGAGGGGAGATGGCTACACCTTC,CASSPGRGDGYTF
TRBV4-3,TRBJ2-2,TRBD1,-,TGCGCCAGCAGCCAGGGACAGCCAAACACCGGGGAGCTGTTTTTT,CASSQGQPNTGELFF
TRBV7-2,TRBJ1-5,-,-,TGTGCCAGCAGCCACGGGGGGGGCGCCAATCAGCCCCAGCATTTT,CASSHGGGANQPQHF
TRBV30,TRBJ1-5,-,-,TGTGCCTGGAGTGTAGACAGCCTCAATCAGCCCCAGCATTTT,CAWSVDSLNQPQHF
TRBV29-1,TRBJ2-3,-,few,TGCAGCGTTGGTCAACCGAGGGATACGCAGTATTTT,CSVGQPRDTQYF
TRBV7-2,TRBJ1-1,-,-,TGTGCCAGCAGCCGGGGGGGGAACACTGAAGCTTTCTTT,CASSRGGNTEAFF
TRBV27,TRBJ2-7,TRBD2,-,TGTGCCAGCAGTTTCGGGGGGGCCTACGGCGAGCAGTACTTC,CASSFGGAYGEQYF
TRBV11-2,TRBJ2-3,TRBD2,-,TGTGCCAGCAGCTTGAGGCGGGAGTTAGGAGATACGCAGTATTTT,CASSLRRELGDTQYF
TRBV30,TRBJ2-7,-,-,TGTGCCTTAACCCGACAGGTGGGCTACGAGCAGTACTTC,CALTRQVGYEQYF
TRBV7-2,TRBJ1-4,-,once,TGTGCCAGCAGCTTCTCGAATGAAAAACTGTTTTTT,CASSFSNEKLFF
TRBV4-3,TRBJ2-1,TRBD1,-,TGCGCCAGCAGCCAAGATTGGGGGACAGTTACCTACAATGAGCAGTTCTTC,CASSQDWGTVTYNEQFF
TRBV7-2,TRBJ2-7,-,-,TGTGCCAGCAGCCATTTTGGGACTTTCTACGAGCAGTACTTC,CASSHFGTFYEQYF
TRBV5-1,TRBJ1-2,-,-,TGCGCCAGCAGCCCTTCAGATTATGGCTACACCTTC,CASSPSDYGYTF
TRBV27,TRBJ2-7,TRBD1,once,TGTGCCAGCAGTCTCGGGACAGGGGCGGACGAGCAGTACTTC,CASSLGTGADEQYF
TRBV15,TRBJ1-4,-,-,TGTGCCACCAGCAGAGTTCGGCAGACAAGTGAAAAACTGTTTTTT,CATSRVRQTSEKLFF
TRBV6-1,TRBJ2-7,TRBD1,-,TGTGCCAGCAGTGAAGTCGGACAGGCTTCCTACGAGCAGTACTTC,CASSEVGQASYEQYF
TRBV7-2,TRBJ1-1,-,-,TGTGCCAGCGGGGGGAGAGTGAACACTGAAGCTTTCTTT,CASGGRVNTEAFF
TRBV7-9,TRBJ1-2,TRBD1,once,TGTGCCAGCAGCGGCGGGACAGGGGACTATGGCTACACCTTC,CASSGGTGDYGYTF
TRBV30,TRBJ2-7,-,once,TGTGCCTGGAGTGTACGGGTACCTTCCTACGAGCAGTACTTC,CAWSVRVPSYEQYF
TRBV15,TRBJ1-2,-,once,TGTGCCACCAGCAGAGATCGGGGGATAGGGCGTGGCTACACCTTC,CATSRDRGIGRGYTF
TRBV5-6,TRBJ2-1,TRBD2,once,TGTGCCAGCAGCCGATATGACGGGACTAGCGGGGGCAATGAGCAGTTCTTC,CASSRYDGTSGGNEQFF
TRBV7-8,TRBJ2-5,TRBD2,-,TGTGCCAGCAGCTTAGATCCTAGCGGGGGGGAAGAGACCCAGTACTTC,CASSLDPSGGEETQYF
TRBV27,TRBJ1-4,TRBD1,-,TGTGCCAGCAGTTTATCGGGACAGCCCCGTGAAAAACTGTTTTTT,CASSLSGQPREKLFF
TRBV28,TRBJ2-3,-,-,TGTGCCAGCAGTTCTAACGGCGGCGGTAGCACAGATACGCAGTATTTT,CASSSNGGGSTDTQYF
TRBV9,TRBJ1-4,-,-,TGTGCCAGCAGCATCAGGGATAGTGGCGAAAAACTGTTTTTT,CASSIRDSGEKLFF
TRBV11-2,TRBJ2-7,TRBD2,-,TGTGCCAGCAGCTTTAGCCTCACTAGCGGAAGGGCCTACGAGCAGTACTTC,CASSFSLTSGRAYEQYF
TRBV6-1,TRBJ1-5,-,-,TGTGCCAGCTCAGCGGGGGGCCGCCAGCCCCAGCATTTT,CASSAGGRQPQHF
TRBV11-1,TRBJ2-7,TRBD1,-,TGTGCCAGCAGCTTCGGTGACAGGGGCGGCGAGCAGTACTTC,CASSFGDRGGEQYF
TRBV5-7,TRBJ2-7,TRBD1,-,TGTGCCAGCAGCCCCGGACAGGGGGTTATGCCCTACGAGCAGTACTTC,CASSPGQGVMPYEQYF
TRBV18,TRBJ1-1,-,-,TGTGCCAGCCTACCACTTGCGGGGAACACTGAAGCTTTCTTT,CASLPLAGNTEAFF
TRBV18,TRBJ1-1,TRBD1,-,TGTGCCAGCTCACCACTAGACAGGGCTGACACTGAAGCTTTCTTT,CASSPLDRADTEAFF
TRBV4-3,TRBJ2-7,-,-,TGCGCCAGCAGCCAAGATCATTTGACAGTGAGCTCCTACGAGCAGTACTTC,CASSQDHLTVSSYEQYF
TRBV14,TRBJ2-2,-,once,TGTGCCAGCAGCCAAGTAAGAGGCCCCGGGGAGCTGTTTTTT,CASSQVRGPGELFF
TRBV4-2,TRBJ1-5,TRBD1,-,TGTGCCAGCAGCCCTGAAGGGGGCAGGGACAATCAGCCCCAGCATTTT,CASSPEGGRDNQPQHF
TRBV7-2,TRBJ2-3,-,-,TGTGCCAGCAGCCTGGTCGGTACGCAGTATTTT,CASSLVGTQYF
TRBV5-1,TRBJ1-1,TRBD1,-,TGCGCCAGCAGCTTCCGACAGGGGTTGACCACTGAAGCTTTCTTT,CASSFRQGLTTEAFF
TRBV7-8,TRBJ2-2,-,-,TGTGCCAGCAGCTTAGGTTATACCGGGGAGCTGTTTTTT,CASSLGYTGELFF
TRBV2,TRBJ1-2,TRBD1,-,TGTGCCAGCAGGGGACAGGGGGCGGACTATGGCTACACCTTC,CASRGQGADYGYTF
TRBV7-8,TRBJ2-7,TRBD1,few,TGTGCCAGCAGCTATTGGACAGGGGGCTACGAGCAGTACTTC,CASSYWTGGYEQYF
TRBV6-1,TRBJ1-3,-,-,TGTGCCAGCAGTGAAATGGGGGCGAGGGGTAACACCATATATTTT,CASSEMGARGNTIYF
TRBV7-9,TRBJ2-7,-,once,TGTGCCAGCAGCTTCGCCGTACAGGGTTACGAGCAGTACTTC,CASSFAVQGYEQYF
TRBV7-9,TRBJ2-3,TRBD2,few,TGTGCCAGCAAGCCTCCGGGACTAGCGGGCTCAGATACGCAGTATTTT,CASKPPGLAGSDTQYF
TRBV6-5,TRBJ1-2,TRBD1,-,TGTGCCAGCAGTCCGACAGGGGAATTCTATGGCTACACCTTC,CASSPTGEFYGYTF
TRBV5-1,TRBJ1-1,TRBD1,once,TGCGCCAGCAGCTGGGGACAGAGCACTGAAGCTTTCTTT,CASSWGQSTEAFF
TRBV2,TRBJ1-1,-,-,TGTGCCAGCAGCCTGAGTATGAACACTGAAGCTTTCTTT,CASSLSMNTEAFF
TRBV6-5,TRBJ1-2,-,-,TGTGCCAGCAGTGCCCCGGGATCTCTCTATGGCTACACCTTC,CASSAPGSLYGYTF
TRBV5-1,TRBJ1-1,TRBD1,-,TGCGCCAGCAGCTTGACAGGGGTAAAGTTGGGGACTGAAGCTTTCTTT,CASSLTGVKLGTEAFF
TRBV7-8,TRBJ1-2,TRBD1,-,TGTGCCAGCAGCTCCCGGGACAGGGGGTATAATTCCACCTTC,CASSSRDRGYNSTF
TRBV28,TRBJ2-3,TRBD2,-,TGTGCCAGCAGTTCTCTAGCGGGCACTCATCGCACAGATACGCAGTATTTT,CASSSLAGTHRTDTQYF
TRBV6-1,TRBJ2-1,-,-,TGTGCCAGCAGCGAGACAGATTACAATGAGCAGTTCTTC,CASSETDYNEQFF